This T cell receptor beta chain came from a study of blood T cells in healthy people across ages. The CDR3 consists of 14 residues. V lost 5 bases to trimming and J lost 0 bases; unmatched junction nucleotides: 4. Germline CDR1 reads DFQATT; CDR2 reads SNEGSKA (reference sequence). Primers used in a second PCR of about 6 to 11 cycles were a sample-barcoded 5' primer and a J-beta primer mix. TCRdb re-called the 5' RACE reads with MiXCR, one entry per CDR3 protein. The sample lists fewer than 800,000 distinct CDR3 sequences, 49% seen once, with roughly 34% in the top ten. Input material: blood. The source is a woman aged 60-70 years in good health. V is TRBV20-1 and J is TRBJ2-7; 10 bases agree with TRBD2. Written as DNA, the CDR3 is TGCAGTGCTGTTAGCGGGGGGACCTCCTACGAGCAGTACTTC. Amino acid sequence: CSAVSGGTSYEQYF.